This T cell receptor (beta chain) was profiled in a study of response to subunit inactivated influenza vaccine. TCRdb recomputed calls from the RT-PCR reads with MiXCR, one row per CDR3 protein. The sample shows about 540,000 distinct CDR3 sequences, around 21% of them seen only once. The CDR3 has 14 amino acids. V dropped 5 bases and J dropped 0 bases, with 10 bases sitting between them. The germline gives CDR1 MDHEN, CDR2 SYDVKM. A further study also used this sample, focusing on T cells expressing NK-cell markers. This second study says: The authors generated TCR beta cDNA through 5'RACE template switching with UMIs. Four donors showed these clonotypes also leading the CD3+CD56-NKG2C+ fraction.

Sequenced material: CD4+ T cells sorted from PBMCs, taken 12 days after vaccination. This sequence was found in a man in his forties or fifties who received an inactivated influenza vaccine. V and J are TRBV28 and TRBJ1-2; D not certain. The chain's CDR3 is CASSRPTTNYGYTF. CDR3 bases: TGTGCCAGCAGTCGTCCAACTACTAACTATGGCTACACCTTC.